A selection of T cell receptor beta chains follows, all from one sample in a study of siplizumab effects on memory and regulatory T cells. Method: immunoSEQ multiplex PCR; TCRdb's copy keeps in-frame clones and lacks some. The data contain approximately 100,000 clones, less than 95% of them seen just once; the ten biggest clones take up roughly 0.62%. The sample was Tregs sorted from blood. The receptors here all came from a human donor in good health. CDR3s include the opening cysteine and the closing phenylalanine or tryptophan. A D gene is named only where the DNA matches it firmly. Clone size appears in some rows only: once, few, many, or a class for an expanded clone.

TRBV14	NA	18	NA	TRBJ2-1	TGTGCCAGCAGCCAAGACCCACTAGACCTCCTTGCGGACAATGAGCAGTTCTTC	CASSQDPLDLLADNEQFF
TRBV15	NA	12	NA	TRBJ2-5	TGTGCCACCAGCAATCGGGGGGAGACCCAGTACTTC	CATSNRGETQYF
TRBV4-2	NA	13	NA	TRBJ1-5	TGTGCCAGCAGCCAAGAGGGGGGGCAGCCCCAGCATTTT	CASSQEGGQPQHF
TRBV19	NA	14	NA	TRBJ1-1	TGTGCCAGTTTATCGAGGTTGGGGAACACTGAAGCTTTCTTT	CASLSRLGNTEAFF
TRBV2	NA	16	NA	TRBJ2-1	TGTGCCAGCAGTCCTCTGATCAACCCACCATACAATGAGCAGTTCTTC	CASSPLINPPYNEQFF
TRBV6-5	TRBD2	13	once	TRBJ2-5	TGTGCCAGCAGTTACTCAGCGGGGCAGACCCAGTACTTC	CASSYSAGQTQYF
TRBV28	NA	14	NA	TRBJ2-3	TGTGCCAGTCGCTGGGCCCAAGCCACAGATACGCAGTATTTT	CASRWAQATDTQYF
TRBV28	NA	16	NA	TRBJ2-2	TGTGCCAGCAGTCCATACCCCGGGGGCTGGACCGGGGAGCTGTTTTTT	CASSPYPGGWTGELFF
TRBV7-8	NA	15	NA	TRBJ1-2	TGTGCCAGCAGCTCCCGGGACGAGGGAGACTATGGCTACACCTTC	CASSSRDEGDYGYTF
TRBV2	NA	13	NA	TRBJ1-2	TGTGCCAGCAGTGAAGGCCATAACTATGGCTACACCTTC	CASSEGHNYGYTF
TRBV6-5	NA	14	NA	TRBJ1-1	TGTGCCAGCAGTTCGTTACCTAGTGACACTGAAGCTTTCTTT	CASSSLPSDTEAFF
TRBV18	NA	16	few	TRBJ1-1	TGTGCCAGCTCAGTTAAACAGGGAATTGGGAACACTGAAGCTTTCTTT	CASSVKQGIGNTEAFF
TRBV5-1	TRBD2	16	once	TRBJ2-2	TGCGCCAGCAGCAAAGGACTAGCGAGATACACCGGGGAGCTGTTTTTT	CASSKGLARYTGELFF
TRBV14	TRBD1	13	NA	TRBJ1-1	TGTGCCAGCAGCCACCTCCCAGGGGGGGGAGCTTTCTTT	CASSHLPGGGAFF
TRBV30	NA	13	NA	TRBJ2-2	TGTGCCTGGAGCGACGGAGTCCCCGGGGAGCTGTTTTTT	CAWSDGVPGELFF
TRBV19	NA	16	NA	TRBJ2-1	TGTGCCAGTAGTATTCGGGGGAAGGGCTCCTACAATGAGCAGTTCTTC	CASSIRGKGSYNEQFF
TRBV10-1	TRBD2	18	NA	TRBJ2-2	TGCGCCAGCAGTAAAGACTTCGGACTAGCGGGCTTCACCGGGGAGCTGTTTTTT	CASSKDFGLAGFTGELFF
TRBV7-2	NA	13	once	TRBJ2-3	TGTGCCAGCAGCTTAAGGCCTGGGGATACGCAGTATTTT	CASSLRPGDTQYF
TRBV12-2	NA	15	NA	TRBJ2-1	TGTGCAAGTCGCTTAGTAGGGCTAGCGGGAAATGAGCAGTTCTTC	CASRLVGLAGNEQFF
TRBV9	TRBD1	18	NA	TRBJ2-3	TGTGCCAGCAGCCCCCGATTGAAGGGGGCGCTTATCCCAGATACGCAGTATTTT	CASSPRLKGALIPDTQYF
TRBV19	NA	14	NA	TRBJ2-5	TGTGCCAGTAGTATGGAGGTATTCGGGGCAGGAGAACACTTC	CASSMEVFGAGEHF
TRBV6-6	NA	13	NA	TRBJ2-7	TGTGCCAGCAGTTTGCGGGGTCCATACGAGCAGTACTTC	CASSLRGPYEQYF
TRBV19	NA	14	NA	TRBJ1-1	TGTGCCAGTGGTCGAGCCGGGACCAACACTGAAGCTTTCTTT	CASGRAGTNTEAFF
TRBV9	NA	15	NA	TRBJ2-2	TGTGCCAGCAGCGTAGTTGGAGGGGTGAGCGGGGAGCTGTTTTTT	CASSVVGGVSGELFF
TRBV5-6	TRBD2	16	NA	TRBJ2-5	TGTGCCAGCAGCGCCAGACTAGCGGGAGTTGGGGAGACCCAGTACTTC	CASSARLAGVGETQYF
TRBV7-8	NA	12	once	TRBJ2-7	TGTGCCAGCAGCCCCGACAGCCACGAGCAGTACTTC	CASSPDSHEQYF
TRBV15	NA	15	NA	TRBJ2-7	TGTGCCACCAGCAGAGATGTGGCAGGAGGCTACGAGCAGTACTTC	CATSRDVAGGYEQYF
TRBV4-2	NA	15	NA	TRBJ2-1	TGTGCCAGCAGCCAAGAAGGCGGGATTCATGAAGGGCAGTTCTTC	CASSQEGGIHEGQFF
TRBV7-3	NA	15	NA	TRBJ1-1	TGTGCCAGCAGGTTTGCCGGCGGTCTAGACACTGAAGCTTTCTTT	CASRFAGGLDTEAFF
TRBV5-4	NA	13	NA	TRBJ2-1	TGTGCCAGCAGCTTGTTGCCCCCCCATGAGCAGTTCTTC	CASSLLPPHEQFF
TRBV5-1	TRBD2	20	NA	TRBJ2-3	TGCGCCAGCAGCTTGAACGCCGGGACTAGCGGGAGGGCCATGGCAGATACGCAGTATTTT	CASSLNAGTSGRAMADTQYF
TRBV6-6	TRBD1	14	NA	TRBJ1-1	TGTGCCAGCAGGACAGGGGGCGCAGGTACTGAAGCTTTCTTT	CASRTGGAGTEAFF
TRBV19	TRBD2	14	NA	TRBJ2-1	TGTGCCAGTGAACGAGGACTAGCTGGGAATGAGCAGTTCTTC	CASERGLAGNEQFF
TRBV19	TRBD1	12	NA	TRBJ2-3	TGTGCCACGGACAGGGGGTCAGATACGCAGTATTTT	CATDRGSDTQYF
TRBV28	TRBD2	15	once	TRBJ2-1	TGTGCCAGCAGTTCGGGTGGCGCGGGAGTAGATGAGCAGTTCTTC	CASSSGGAGVDEQFF
TRBV18	NA	13	NA	TRBJ2-1	TGTGCCAGCTCACTCAACAGGGACAATGAGCAGTTCTTC	CASSLNRDNEQFF
TRBV4-1	NA	15	NA	TRBJ1-3	TGCGCCAGCAGCCAACAGGGCGGCTCTGGAAACACCATATATTTT	CASSQQGGSGNTIYF
TRBV5-5	NA	16	NA	TRBJ2-1	TGTGCCAGCAGCTTAGTTTCGGACCCCCGGATAAATGAGCAGTTCTTC	CASSLVSDPRINEQFF